This T cell receptor (beta chain) is drawn from a study of blood T cell repertoires in COVID-19. At the level of the study: In each case, the material was cDNA or gDNA derived from T cells, B-cell-depleted T cells, or PBMCs.

V lost 6 bases and J lost 0, with 12 bases in between. Germline V CDR1 and CDR2: MDHEN, SYDVKM. The CDR3 is 15 residues long. Sequencing used immunoSEQ multiplex PCR; TCRdb keeps in-frame clones, though not all of them. Seen here are just over 300,000 clones, over 80% observed once, and the top ten hold around 9%. This TCR came from a woman aged 18-35 years who had recovered from COVID-19. The chain joins TRBV28 to TRBJ2-1; the D gene is possibly TRBD1 (6 bases). Sequencing was carried out using PBMCs or T cells enriched from blood (not recorded which). The DNA for the CDR3 is TGTGCCAGCAGATCAGGGGCAAGCTCCTACAATGAGCAGTTCTTC. It translates to CASRSGASSYNEQFF.